This T cell receptor beta chain was captured in a study of CD8 T cells in Susac syndrome. Study context: About 6 sequenced Susac syndrome patients had clinically active disease, while eight were in remission. Intravenous immunoglobulin alone or corticosteroids were being given to patients with Susac syndrome at blood draw, unless they were therapy-naive.

An amount of RNA that ranged from roughly 0.45 to 1 ug was reverse transcribed with random hexamers. TCRdb called the immunoSEQ multiplex PCR reads again in MiXCR, with one record for every CDR3 protein. The sample has 95,000 to 150,000 distinct CDR3 sequences; about 93% are singletons. Per germline, CDR1 SGDLS and CDR2 YYNGEE. Between the trimmed V and J ends, which lost 0 bases and 4 bases, there was a span of 9 bases. The CDR3 consists of 14 residues. CD8+ and CD4+ T cells from blood underwent TCR beta sequencing. TEMRA cells were FACS-enriched, with CD8+ and CD4+ T cells isolated negatively. This receptor was identified in a human donor with Susac syndrome. Sequencing was done on a sample of CD8+ T cells from PBMCs. J is TRBJ2-3 and V is TRBV9, with a weak D call TRBD2 (7 bases). Here the CDR3 DNA reads TGTGCCAGCAGCGTAGACGGGGGGCCAGATACGCAGTATTTT. Encoded protein: CASSVDGGPDTQYF.